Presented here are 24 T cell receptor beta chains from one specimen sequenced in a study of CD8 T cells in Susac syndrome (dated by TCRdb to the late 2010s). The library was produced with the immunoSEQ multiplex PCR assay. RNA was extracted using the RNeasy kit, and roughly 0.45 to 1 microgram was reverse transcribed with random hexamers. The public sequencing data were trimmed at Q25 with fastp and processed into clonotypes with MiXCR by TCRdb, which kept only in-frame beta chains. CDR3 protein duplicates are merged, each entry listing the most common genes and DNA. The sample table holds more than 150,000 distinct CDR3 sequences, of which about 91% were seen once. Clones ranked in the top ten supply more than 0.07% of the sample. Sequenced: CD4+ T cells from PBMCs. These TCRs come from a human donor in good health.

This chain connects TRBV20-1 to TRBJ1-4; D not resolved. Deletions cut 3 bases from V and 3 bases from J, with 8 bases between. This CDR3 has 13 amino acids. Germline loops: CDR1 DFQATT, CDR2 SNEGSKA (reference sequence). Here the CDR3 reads CSASRRPNEKLFF. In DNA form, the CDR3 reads TGCAGTGCTAGCCGCCGGCCTAATGAAAAACTGTTTTTT.

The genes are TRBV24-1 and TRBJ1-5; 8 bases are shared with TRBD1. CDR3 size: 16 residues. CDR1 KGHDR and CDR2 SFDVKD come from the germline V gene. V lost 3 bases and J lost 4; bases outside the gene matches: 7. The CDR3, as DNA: TGTGCCACCAGTGATCCTACACAGGGGGGGAATCAGCCCCAGCATTTT. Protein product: CATSDPTQGGNQPQHF.

CDR3 amino acids: CSARSDYEQYF. CDR3 bases: TGCAGTGCTAGGTCCGACTACGAGCAGTACTTC. The rearrangement uses TRBV20-1 and TRBJ2-7; D unresolved. This CDR3 is 11 amino acids long. CDR1 is DFQATT and CDR2 is SNEGSKA in the germline V gene (reference sequence). The V and J ends lost 3 bases and 3 bases respectively, with 6 bases between them.

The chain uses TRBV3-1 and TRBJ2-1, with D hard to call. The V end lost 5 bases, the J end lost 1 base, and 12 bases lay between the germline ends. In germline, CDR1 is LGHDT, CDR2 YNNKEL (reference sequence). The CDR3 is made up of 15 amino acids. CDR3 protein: CASSSPGLSYNEQFF. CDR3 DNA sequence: TGTGCCAGCAGCTCCCCGGGCCTGTCCTACAATGAGCAGTTCTTC.

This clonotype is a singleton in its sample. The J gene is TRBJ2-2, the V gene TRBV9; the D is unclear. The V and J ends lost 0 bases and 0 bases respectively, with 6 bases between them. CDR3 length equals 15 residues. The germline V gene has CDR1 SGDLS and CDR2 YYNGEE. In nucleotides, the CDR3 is TGTGCCAGCAGCGTAGGCTCCGCGAACACCGGGGAGCTGTTTTTT. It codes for CASSVGSANTGELFF.

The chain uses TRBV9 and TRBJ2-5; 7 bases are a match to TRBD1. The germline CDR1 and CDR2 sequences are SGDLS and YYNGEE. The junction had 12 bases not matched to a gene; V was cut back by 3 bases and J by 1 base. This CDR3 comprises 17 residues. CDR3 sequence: CASSANTGARGQETQYF. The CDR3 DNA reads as TGTGCCAGCAGCGCAAACACAGGGGCCCGGGGCCAAGAGACCCAGTACTTC.

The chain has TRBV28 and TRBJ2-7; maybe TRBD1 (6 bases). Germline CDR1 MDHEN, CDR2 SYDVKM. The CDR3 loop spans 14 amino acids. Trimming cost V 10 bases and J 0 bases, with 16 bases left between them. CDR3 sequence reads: CAISPGTLSYEQYF. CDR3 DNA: TGTGCCATCTCCCCCGGGACACTCTCCTACGAGCAGTACTTC.

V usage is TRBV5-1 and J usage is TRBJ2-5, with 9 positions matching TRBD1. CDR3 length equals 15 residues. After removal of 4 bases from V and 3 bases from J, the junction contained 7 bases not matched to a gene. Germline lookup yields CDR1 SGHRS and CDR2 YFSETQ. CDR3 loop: CASSALTGGEETQYF. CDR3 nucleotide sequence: TGCGCCAGCAGCGCCCTGACAGGGGGGGAAGAGACCCAGTACTTC.

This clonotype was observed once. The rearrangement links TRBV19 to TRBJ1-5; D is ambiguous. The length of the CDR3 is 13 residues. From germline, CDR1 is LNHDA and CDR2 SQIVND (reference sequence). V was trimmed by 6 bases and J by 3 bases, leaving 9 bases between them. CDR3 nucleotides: TGTGCCAGTAGCCCTCCGCTCAATCAGCCCCAGCATTTT. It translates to CASSPPLNQPQHF.

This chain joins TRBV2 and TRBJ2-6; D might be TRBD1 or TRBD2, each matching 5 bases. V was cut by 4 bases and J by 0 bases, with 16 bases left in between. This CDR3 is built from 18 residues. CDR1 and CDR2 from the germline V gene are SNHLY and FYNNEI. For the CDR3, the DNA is TGTGCCAGCAGTGGAGGGACGGATTCCTTCTCTGGGGCCAACGTCCTGACTTTC. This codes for CASSGGTDSFSGANVLTF.

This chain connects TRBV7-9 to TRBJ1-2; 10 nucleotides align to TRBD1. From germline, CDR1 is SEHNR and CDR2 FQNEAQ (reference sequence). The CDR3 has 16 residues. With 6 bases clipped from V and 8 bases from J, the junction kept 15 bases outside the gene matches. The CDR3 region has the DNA TGTGCCAGCAGTTACTCTTTGGGACAGGGGAGTGAGGGCTACACCTTC. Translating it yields CASSYSLGQGSEGYTF.

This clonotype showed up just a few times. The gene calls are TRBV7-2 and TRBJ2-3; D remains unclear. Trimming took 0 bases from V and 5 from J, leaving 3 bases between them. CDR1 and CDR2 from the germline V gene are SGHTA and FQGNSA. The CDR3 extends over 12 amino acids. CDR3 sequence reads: CASSLALDTQYF. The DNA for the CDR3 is TGTGCCAGCAGCTTAGCGTTAGATACGCAGTATTTT.

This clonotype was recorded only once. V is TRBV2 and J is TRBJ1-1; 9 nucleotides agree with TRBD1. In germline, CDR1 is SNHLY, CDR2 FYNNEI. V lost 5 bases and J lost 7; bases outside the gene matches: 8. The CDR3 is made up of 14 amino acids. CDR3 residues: CASSSGTGMIEAFF. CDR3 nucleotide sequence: TGTGCCAGCAGTTCCGGGACAGGGATGATTGAAGCTTTCTTT.

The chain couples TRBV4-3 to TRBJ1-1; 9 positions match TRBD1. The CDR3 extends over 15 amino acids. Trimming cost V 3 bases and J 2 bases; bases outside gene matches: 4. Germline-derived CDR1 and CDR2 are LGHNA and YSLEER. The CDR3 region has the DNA TGCGCCAGCAGCCACCTGGACAGGGGAAACACTGAAGCTTTCTTT. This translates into CASSHLDRGNTEAFF.

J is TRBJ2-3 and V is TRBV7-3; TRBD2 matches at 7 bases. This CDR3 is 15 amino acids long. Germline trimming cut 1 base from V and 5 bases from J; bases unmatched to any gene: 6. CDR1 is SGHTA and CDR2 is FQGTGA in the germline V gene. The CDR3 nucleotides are TGTGCCAGCAGCTTAATAGGCAGGGAGGGAGATACGCAGTATTTT. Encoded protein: CASSLIGREGDTQYF.

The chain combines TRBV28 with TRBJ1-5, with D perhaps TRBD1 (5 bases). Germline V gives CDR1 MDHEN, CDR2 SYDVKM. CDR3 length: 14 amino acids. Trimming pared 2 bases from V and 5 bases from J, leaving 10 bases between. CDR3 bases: TGTGCCAGCAGTTTACAGGGAGGGTATCAGCCCCAGCATTTT. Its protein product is CASSLQGGYQPQHF.

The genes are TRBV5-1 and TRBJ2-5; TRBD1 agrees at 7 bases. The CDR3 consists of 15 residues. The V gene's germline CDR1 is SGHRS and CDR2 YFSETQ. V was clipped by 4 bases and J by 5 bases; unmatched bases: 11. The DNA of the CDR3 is TGCGCCAGCAGCAAGTCCGGGACAGTGGAGGAGACCCAGTACTTC. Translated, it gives CASSKSGTVEETQYF. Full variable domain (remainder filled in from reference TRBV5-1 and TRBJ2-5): KAGVTQTPRYLIKTRGQQVTLSCSPISGHRSVSWYQQTPGQGLQFLFEYFSETQRNKGNFPGRFSGRQFSNSRSEMNVSTLELGDSALYLCASSKSGTVEETQYFGPGTRLLVL.

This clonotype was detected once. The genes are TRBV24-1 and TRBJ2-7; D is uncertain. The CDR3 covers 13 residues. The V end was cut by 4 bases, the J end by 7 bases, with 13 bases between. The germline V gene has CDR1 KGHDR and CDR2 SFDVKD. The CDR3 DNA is TGTGCCACCAGTGACCGACCCGTCGGGGAGCAGTACTTC. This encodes CATSDRPVGEQYF.

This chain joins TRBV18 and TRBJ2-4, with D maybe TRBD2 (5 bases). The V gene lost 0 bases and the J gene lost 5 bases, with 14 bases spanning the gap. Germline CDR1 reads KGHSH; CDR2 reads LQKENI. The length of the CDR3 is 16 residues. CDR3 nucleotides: TGTGCCAGCTCACCACCTCGCGGGTACTCCCAAAACATTCAGTACTTC. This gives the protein CASSPPRGYSQNIQYF.

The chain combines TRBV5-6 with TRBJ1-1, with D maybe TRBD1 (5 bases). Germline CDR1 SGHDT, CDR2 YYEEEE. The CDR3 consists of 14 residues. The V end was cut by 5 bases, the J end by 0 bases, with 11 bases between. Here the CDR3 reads CASRMTAMNTEAFF. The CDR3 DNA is TGTGCCAGCAGAATGACAGCTATGAACACTGAAGCTTTCTTT.

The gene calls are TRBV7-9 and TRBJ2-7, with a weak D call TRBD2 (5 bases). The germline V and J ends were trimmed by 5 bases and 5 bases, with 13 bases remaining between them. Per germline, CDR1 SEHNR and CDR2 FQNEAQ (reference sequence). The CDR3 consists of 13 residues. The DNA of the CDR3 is TGTGCCAGCAGCCCGGGTGCCGGGAACGAGCAGTACTTC. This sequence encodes CASSPGAGNEQYF.

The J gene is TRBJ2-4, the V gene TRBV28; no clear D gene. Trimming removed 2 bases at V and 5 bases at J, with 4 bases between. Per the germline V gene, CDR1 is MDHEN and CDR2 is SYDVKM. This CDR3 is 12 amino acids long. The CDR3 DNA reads TGTGCCAGCAGTTTACCCGAAAACATTCAGTACTTC. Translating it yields CASSLPENIQYF.

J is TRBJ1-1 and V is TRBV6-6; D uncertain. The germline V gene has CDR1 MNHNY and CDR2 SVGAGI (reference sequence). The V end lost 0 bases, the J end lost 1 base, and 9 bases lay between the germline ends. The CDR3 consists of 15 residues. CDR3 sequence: CASSYSQVGNTEAFF. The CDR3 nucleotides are TGTGCCAGCAGTTACTCCCAGGTGGGGAACACTGAAGCTTTCTTT.

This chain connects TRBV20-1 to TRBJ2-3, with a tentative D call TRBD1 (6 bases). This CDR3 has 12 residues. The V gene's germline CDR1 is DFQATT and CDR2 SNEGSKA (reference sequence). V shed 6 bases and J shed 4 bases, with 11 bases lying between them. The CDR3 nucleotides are TGCAGTGCCAGGGGCTCCCCAGATACGCAGTATTTT. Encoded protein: CSARGSPDTQYF.